This entry lists 25 T cell receptor beta chains sequenced from one sample in a study of OX40 agonist ivuxolimab in advanced cancers. Some clones are missing from TCRdb's copy, which holds only in-frame ones; the method was immunoSEQ multiplex PCR. The top ten hold 1.9% of the sample, which has roughly 60,000 clones, roughly 80% seen once. The specimen comprised CD4+ or CD8+ T cells sorted from blood, sampled in a trial of the OX40 agonist ivuxolimab. Receptors were obtained from an adult with an advanced solid tumor such as melanoma, head and neck, liver or kidney cancer.

Only a few counts were recorded for this clone. The CDR3 DNA reads TGCGCCAGCAGCTTGGCCCTGGGGGGATCGTGGGAGACCCAGTACTTC. This gives the protein CASSLALGGSWETQYF. The chain combines TRBV5-1 with TRBJ2-5; tentative D call: TRBD2 (6 bases). The germline CDR1 and CDR2 sequences are SGHRS and YFSETQ. The CDR3 covers 16 residues. The V end was cut by 0 bases, the J end by 5 bases, with 17 bases between.

The chain carries TRBV7-2 and TRBJ2-1; TRBD2 is a possible D gene (5 bases). This CDR3 contains 14 residues. Germline V gene data show CDR1 as SGHTA and CDR2 as FQGNSA. V was pared by 2 bases and J by 3 bases, with 8 bases between. The DNA for the CDR3 is TGTGCCAGCAGCTTACGAGGGAACTACAATGAGCAGTTCTTC. Translated: CASSLRGNYNEQFF.

CDR3 residues: CASSQVERALLSSYNEQFF. The CDR3 coding sequence is TGTGCCAGCAGCCAAGTTGAGCGGGCACTGTTGAGCTCCTACAATGAGCAGTTCTTC. The chain uses TRBV14 and TRBJ2-1; a weak D match, TRBD2 (6 bases). Germline values: CDR1 SGHDN, CDR2 FVKESK. V shed 1 base and J shed 0 bases, with 19 bases lying between them. The CDR3 covers 19 residues.

The CDR3 is CASSWGVADTQYF. DNA for the CDR3: TGTGCCAGCAGCTGGGGGGTGGCAGATACGCAGTATTTT. The genes are TRBV7-3 and TRBJ2-3, with D possibly TRBD2 on 6 matching bases. This CDR3 comprises 13 residues. Trimming shortened V by 4 bases and J by 4 bases, and 9 bases separated the two germline ends. From germline, CDR1 is SGHTA and CDR2 FQGTGA.

The chain uses TRBV11-3 and TRBJ2-2; maybe TRBD1 (5 bases). Germline CDR1 is SGHNT and CDR2 is YENEEA. The CDR3 runs 13 residues. V was cut by 2 bases and J by 7 bases, with 8 bases left in between. In nucleotides, the CDR3 is TGTGCCAGCAGCTTAACAGGTAGCGGGGAGCTGTTTTTT. Protein product: CASSLTGSGELFF.

DNA of the CDR3: TGTGCCAGCAGCTTTCAGAGCTCCTACGAGCAGTACTTC. Translating it yields CASSFQSSYEQYF. The chain links TRBV7-2 to TRBJ2-7; D unclear. V lost 3 bases, J lost 0 bases, and 6 bases lay in between. The CDR3 extends over 13 amino acids. Per germline, CDR1 SGHTA and CDR2 FQGNSA.

This clone showed up just a few times. The J gene is TRBJ2-2, the V gene TRBV5-4, with 8 nucleotides matching TRBD2. The length of the CDR3 is 18 residues. In germline, CDR1 is SGHNT, CDR2 YYREEE (reference sequence). V shed 1 base and J 5 bases; nucleotides not matched to a gene: 13. The CDR3: CASSLPLRAGGRTGELFF. CDR3 nucleotide sequence: TGTGCCAGCAGCTTGCCTCTCCGGGCGGGAGGCAGAACCGGGGAGCTGTTTTTT.

The chain recombines TRBV19 with TRBJ2-7; possible D gene TRBD2, 6 bases. The CDR3 has 13 residues. Germline values: CDR1 LNHDA, CDR2 SQIVND (reference sequence). V shed 9 bases and J shed 0 bases, with 12 bases lying between them. The CDR3: CASGGDHSYEQYF. Here the CDR3 DNA reads TGTGCCAGCGGGGGAGACCACTCCTACGAGCAGTACTTC.

A single count supports this clone. V usage is TRBV5-1 and J usage is TRBJ1-1; D remains unclear. This CDR3 spans 17 amino acids. Deletions cut 0 bases from V and 0 bases from J, with 15 bases between. Per germline, CDR1 SGHRS and CDR2 YFSETQ. The CDR3 nucleotides are TGCGCCAGCAGCTTGGTTGGCAGCCCTCGCATGAACACTGAAGCTTTCTTT. This translates into CASSLVGSPRMNTEAFF.

V usage is TRBV7-6 and J usage is TRBJ2-1; 11 bases fit TRBD2. V trimming: 5 bases; J trimming: 9 bases; junction bases outside the gene matches: 15. There are 17 residues in the CDR3. Germline values: CDR1 SGHVS, CDR2 FNYEAQ. The CDR3 loop reads CASSEIAGGFNIVEQFF. In DNA form, the CDR3 reads TGTGCCAGCAGCGAAATAGCGGGAGGGTTTAATATTGTTGAGCAGTTCTTC.

As DNA, the CDR3 is TGTGCCAGCAGCTTCGGGACAGGGCAGGGGGACTCTGGAAACACCATATATTTT. This encodes CASSFGTGQGDSGNTIYF. The chain joins TRBV7-8 to TRBJ1-3; the match to TRBD1 covers 9 bases. CDR1 is SGHVS and CDR2 is FQNEAQ in the germline V gene. V gave up 3 bases and J gave up 0 bases; unmatched junction bases: 9. The CDR3 is 18 residues long.

The rearrangement links TRBV16 to TRBJ2-7; TRBD1 agrees at 9 bases. With V trimmed by 5 bases and J by 0 bases, 2 bases remained unmatched. The CDR3 covers 14 residues. CDR1 and CDR2 (germline): KGHSY, FQNENV. The CDR3, as DNA: TGTGCCAGCAGCTGGGACAGGGCCTCCTACGAGCAGTACTTC. Translating it yields CASSWDRASYEQYF.

The chain couples TRBV23-1 to TRBJ2-2, with TRBD2 matching 11 bases. TRBV23-1 has ORF status, its function being uncertain. The CDR3 contains 17 residues. The V and J ends lost 6 bases and 1 base, in that order; junction bases with no gene match: 7. CDR3 bases: TGCGCCAGCAGCCGGGGTAGCGGGAGGGTGAACACCGGGGAGCTGTTTTTT. Protein: CASSRGSGRVNTGELFF.

Only one count was recorded for this clone. The chain couples TRBV15 to TRBJ1-1; D unresolved. There are 13 residues in the CDR3. Germline V lookup: CDR1 LNHNV, CDR2 YYDKDF (reference sequence). Between the trimmed V and J ends, which lost 0 bases and 1 base, there was a span of 3 bases. The CDR3: CATSRETNTEAFF. In DNA form, the CDR3 reads TGTGCCACCAGCAGAGAAACGAACACTGAAGCTTTCTTT.

CDR3 sequence (DNA): TGTGCCAGCAGCTTTTTAGGGGCAGCCTACGAGCAGTACTTC. This encodes CASSFLGAAYEQYF. The chain employs TRBV7-2 and TRBJ2-5; possible D gene TRBD1, 5 bases. The assigned J gene may be wrong: the sequence end matches TRBJ2-7 better. The CDR3 contains 14 residues. The germline gives CDR1 SGHTA, CDR2 FQGNSA.

The CDR3 here is CASSYYWGNEQYF. The CDR3 nucleotides read TGTGCCAGCAGTTATTATTGGGGAAACGAGCAGTACTTC. V usage is TRBV6-6 and J usage is TRBJ2-7; no reliable D call. The V end was cut by 3 bases, the J end by 5 bases, with 11 bases between. The CDR3 covers 13 residues. Germline V gene data show CDR1 as MNHNY and CDR2 as SVGAGI (reference sequence).

The rearrangement joins TRBV6-4 to TRBJ2-3; D is unclear. The CDR3 length is 14 residues. The V gene's germline CDR1 is MRHNA and CDR2 SNTAGT. The ends were cut back, 6 bases at V and 4 bases at J, with 14 bases in the middle. CDR3 sequence reads: CASRKDLTSDTQYF. The CDR3 DNA follows: TGTGCCAGCAGGAAAGATCTAACCTCAGATACGCAGTATTTT.

Concerning this clone itself: This specimen includes other DNA sequences encoding the same CDR3. This chain joins TRBV10-3 and TRBJ1-6; D remains unclear. Trimming cost V 3 bases and J 5 bases, with 8 bases left between them. There are 14 residues in the CDR3. CDR1 and CDR2 (germline): ENHRY, SYGVKD. The CDR3 spells CAISERANNSPLHF. In DNA, the CDR3 is TGTGCCATCAGTGAAAGAGCTAATAATTCACCCCTCCACTTT.

This chain links TRBV19 with TRBJ1-1; D unclear. V gave up 4 bases and J gave up 1 base, with 13 bases separating them. Germline lookup yields CDR1 LNHDA and CDR2 SQIVND (reference sequence). CDR3 length: 15 residues. The CDR3 coding sequence is TGTGCCAGTAGTACCGGACCCATTTCGAACACTGAAGCTTTCTTT. It is translated as CASSTGPISNTEAFF.

The chain employs TRBV2 and TRBJ1-2; D is uncertain. The CDR3 is 13 residues long. Trimming removed 6 bases from V and 5 bases from J, with 13 bases in between. Germline CDR1 is SNHLY and CDR2 is FYNNEI. CDR3 sequence reads: CASSPGQAYGYTF. CDR3 nucleotide sequence: TGTGCCAGCAGCCCGGGCCAGGCGTATGGCTACACCTTC. The whole variable domain, filled in from reference TRBV2 and TRBJ1-2, reads EPEVTQTPSHQVTQMGQEVILRCVPISNHLYFYWYRQILGQKVEFLVSFYNNEISEKSEIFDDQFSVERPDGSNFTLKIRSTKLEDSAMYFCASSPGQAYGYTFGSGTRLTVV.

J is TRBJ2-2 and V is TRBV12-5; 14 positions match TRBD2. CDR3 length equals 16 residues. Germline V lookup: CDR1 LGHNT, CDR2 FRNRAP. V was pared by 1 base and J by 8 bases, with 3 bases of the junction left unmatched. CDR3 amino acids: CASGLAGTSGRGELFF. CDR3 DNA: TGTGCTAGTGGTTTGGCCGGGACTAGCGGGAGAGGGGAGCTGTTTTTT.

The chain links TRBV2 to TRBJ1-1; D not resolved. Deletions cut 2 bases from V and 0 bases from J, with 10 bases between. Germline values: CDR1 SNHLY, CDR2 FYNNEI. The CDR3 has 15 residues. The DNA of the CDR3 is TGTGCCAGCAGTGAATCCCGCGGAATGAACACTGAAGCTTTCTTT. Protein: CASSESRGMNTEAFF.

This clone was observed a handful of times. This chain connects TRBV7-6 to TRBJ1-3; the D is unclear. The ends were cut back, 0 bases at V and 0 bases at J, with 3 bases in the middle. This CDR3 spans 14 amino acids. Germline V gene data show CDR1 as SGHVS and CDR2 as FNYEAQ. The CDR3 nucleotides are TGTGCCAGCAGCTTAGCAGGCTCTGGAAACACCATATATTTT. Translated: CASSLAGSGNTIYF.

The chain joins TRBV5-4 to TRBJ2-5; D is possibly TRBD1 (6 bases). Between the trimmed V and J ends, which lost 2 bases and 5 bases, there was a span of 10 bases. The CDR3 runs 13 residues. Germline V gene data show CDR1 as SGHNT and CDR2 as YYREEE (reference sequence). The CDR3 here is CASSFTGPETQYF. The CDR3 bases are TGTGCCAGCAGCTTTACAGGGCCGGAGACCCAGTACTTC.

The genes are TRBV6-5 and TRBJ2-7, with D unclear. The V and J ends lost 6 bases and 4 bases respectively, with 16 bases between them. Per the germline V gene, CDR1 is MNHEY and CDR2 is SVGAGI. This CDR3 is 14 amino acids long. As DNA, the CDR3 is TGTGCCAGCAGACCCCAAAGACGGGTTTACGAGCAGTACGTC. Translating it yields CASRPQRRVYEQYV.